This T cell receptor beta chain was sequenced for a study of beta chain features in type 1 diabetes. Study-level information: Investigators examined around 110 million sorted cells across all samples. Study-wide results and caveats: A definitive answer on HLA type influencing TCRB rearrangement was not reached here. Shortening of TCRB CDR3s, moderate but significant, appeared in all four CD4+ subsets of Type 1 diabetes patients. The VDJ junctions of type 1 diabetes patients carried fewer insertions and more deletions.

The CDR3 covers 16 residues. Germline assignment: CDR1 MNHEY and CDR2 SMNVEV (reference sequence). V shed 5 bases, J shed 5 bases, and the junction held 11 bases outside the gene matches. Sorted populations all exceeded 98% purity. Concerning this clone: Its antigen remains unidentified.

All of the isolated RNA was reverse transcribed, so expressed TCRB transcripts were sequenced. The data were produced by immunoSEQ multiplex PCR, yet TCRdb's version contains in-frame clones alone and is incomplete. The sample carries hundreds of thousands of clones, approximately 16% recorded once. The sample was naive CD4+ T cells from blood. V usage is TRBV27 and J usage is TRBJ1-2, with 10 positions matching TRBD1. This TCR derives from a man between 18 and 29 years old with type 1 diabetes. This CDR3 is CASSPRTGGVEYGYTF. The CDR3 DNA reads TGTGCCAGCAGTCCCCGGACAGGGGGAGTCGAATATGGCTACACCTTC.